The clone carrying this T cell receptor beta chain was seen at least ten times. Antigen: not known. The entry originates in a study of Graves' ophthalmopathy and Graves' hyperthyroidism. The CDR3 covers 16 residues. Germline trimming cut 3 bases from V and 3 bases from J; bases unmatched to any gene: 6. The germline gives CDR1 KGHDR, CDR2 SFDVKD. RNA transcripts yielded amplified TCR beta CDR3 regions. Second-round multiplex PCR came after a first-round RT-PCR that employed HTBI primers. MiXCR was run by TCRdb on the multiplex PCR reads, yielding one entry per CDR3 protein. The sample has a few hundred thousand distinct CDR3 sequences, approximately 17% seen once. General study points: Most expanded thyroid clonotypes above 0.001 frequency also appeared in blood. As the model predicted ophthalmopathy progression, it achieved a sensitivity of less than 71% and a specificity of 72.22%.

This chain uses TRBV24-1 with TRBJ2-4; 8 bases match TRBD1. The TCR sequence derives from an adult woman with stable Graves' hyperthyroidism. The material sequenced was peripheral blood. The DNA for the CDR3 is TGTGCCACCAGTGATCCAAAGACAGGGGACAAAAACATTCAGTACTTC. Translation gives CATSDPKTGDKNIQYF.